These 5 T cell receptor beta chains came from one sample sequenced in a study of T-cell reconstitution after alpha-beta-depleted transplantation in children. The TCRbeta library incorporated unique molecular identifiers. TCRdb re-derived calls from the PCR reads in MiXCR, one entry per CDR3 protein. The sample records 70,000 to 95,000 distinct CDR3 sequences, 12% being singletons. The source was PBMCs from the stem cell graft donor, collected from the stem cell graft. These receptors all stem from a human donor who donated a stem cell graft to a child with inherited bone marrow failure.

This clonotype was seen ten or more times. The CDR3 region is CSVENPGAPSPLHF. CDR3 nucleotides: TGCAGCGTTGAAAACCCGGGGGCGCCATCACCCCTCCACTTT. V usage is TRBV29-1 and J usage is TRBJ1-6; possibly TRBD1 for D (6 bases). There are 14 residues in the CDR3. The ends were cut back, 2 bases at V and 10 bases at J, with 15 bases in the middle. Germline lookup yields CDR1 SQVTM and CDR2 ANQGSEA.

This clonotype was detected many times. The chain carries TRBV4-1 and TRBJ1-1, with D perhaps TRBD1 (5 bases). Germline CDR1 MGHRA, CDR2 YSYEKL. Deletions cut 0 bases from V and 1 base from J, with 12 bases between. The CDR3 has 16 amino acids. The CDR3 nucleotides are TGCGCCAGCAGCCAAGATCCCGGACACCCGAACACTGAAGCTTTCTTT. Encoded protein: CASSQDPGHPNTEAFF.

The table lists this clonotype with many counts. V gene TRBV7-8 combines with J gene TRBJ2-5, with D unclear. CDR1 and CDR2 (germline): SGHVS, FQNEAQ. The ends were cut back, 3 bases at V and 5 bases at J, with 16 bases in the middle. This CDR3 comprises 15 residues. Written as DNA, the CDR3 is TGTGCCAGCAGCTTGGACGAACAACGCGGTGAGACCCAGTACTTC. Protein sequence: CASSLDEQRGETQYF.

This clonotype has at least ten counts. The chain uses TRBV5-1 and TRBJ2-7; perhaps TRBD1 as D (6 bases). Germline values: CDR1 SGHRS, CDR2 YFSETQ. Trimming stripped 4 bases from V and 5 bases from J, with 13 bases between. This CDR3 has 13 residues. The CDR3 DNA follows: TGCGCCAGCAGCCCACAGGGATGGGACGAGCAGTACTTC. Protein: CASSPQGWDEQYF.

This clonotype was counted at least ten times. The chain has TRBV20-1 and TRBJ1-5; maybe TRBD1 (6 bases). Trimming left V 1 base short and J 6 bases short, with 19 bases between. CDR1 and CDR2 (germline): DFQATT, SNEGSKA (reference sequence). The CDR3 runs 16 residues. CDR3 protein: CSARAFGGAGSQPQHF. CDR3 sequence (DNA): TGCAGTGCTAGAGCTTTTGGGGGGGCCGGTAGTCAGCCCCAGCATTTT.